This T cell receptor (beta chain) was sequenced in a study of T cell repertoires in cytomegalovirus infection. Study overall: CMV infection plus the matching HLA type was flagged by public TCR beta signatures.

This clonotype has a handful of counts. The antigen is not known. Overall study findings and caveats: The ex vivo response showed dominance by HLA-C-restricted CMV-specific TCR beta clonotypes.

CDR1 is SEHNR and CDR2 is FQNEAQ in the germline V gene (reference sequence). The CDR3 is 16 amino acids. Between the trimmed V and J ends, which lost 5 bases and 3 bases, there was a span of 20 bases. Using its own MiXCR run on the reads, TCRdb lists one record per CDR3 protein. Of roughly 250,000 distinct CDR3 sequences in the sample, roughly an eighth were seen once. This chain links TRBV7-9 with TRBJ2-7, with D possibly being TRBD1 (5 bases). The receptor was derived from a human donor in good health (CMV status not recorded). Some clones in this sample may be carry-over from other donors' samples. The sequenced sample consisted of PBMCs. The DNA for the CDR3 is TGTGCCAGCAGCGCCGCTGCTAGACAGTCTAGCTACGAGCAGTACTTC. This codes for CASSAAARQSSYEQYF.